This T cell receptor (beta chain) was retrieved from a study of blood T cell repertoires in COVID-19. Study in general: Sample material is recorded as cDNA or gDNA derived from T cells, B-cell-depleted T cells, or PBMCs.

The germline V gene has CDR1 SGHAT and CDR2 FQNNGV. The CDR3 length is 14 residues. J gave up 7 bases and V 3 bases, and 6 bases lay outside the gene matches. Assay: immunoSEQ multiplex PCR; the TCRdb copy retains only in-frame clones and omits some. Seen here are roughly 150,000 clones, 80% to 90% observed once, and the top ten hold roughly 3.2%. This TCR was sampled from an older woman with active COVID-19. What was sequenced was peripheral blood. This chain connects TRBV11-2 to TRBJ2-1, with TRBD2 matching over 7 bases. Here the CDR3 reads CASSLLGGSNEQFF. The CDR3, as DNA: TGTGCCAGCAGCTTGTTGGGCGGGAGTAATGAGCAGTTCTTC.